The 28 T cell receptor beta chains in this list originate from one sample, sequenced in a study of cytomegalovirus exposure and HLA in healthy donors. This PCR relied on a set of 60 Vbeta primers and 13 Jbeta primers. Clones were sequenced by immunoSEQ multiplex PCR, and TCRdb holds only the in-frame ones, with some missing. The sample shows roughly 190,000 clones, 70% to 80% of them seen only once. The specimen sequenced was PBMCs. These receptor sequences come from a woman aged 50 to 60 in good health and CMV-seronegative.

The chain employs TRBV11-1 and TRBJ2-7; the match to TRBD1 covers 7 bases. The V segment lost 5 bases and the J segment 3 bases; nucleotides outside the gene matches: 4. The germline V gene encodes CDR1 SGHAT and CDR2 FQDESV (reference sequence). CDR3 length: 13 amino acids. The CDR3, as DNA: TGTGCCAGCAGCCCCTGGACAGGCTACGAGCAGTACTTC. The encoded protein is CASSPWTGYEQYF.

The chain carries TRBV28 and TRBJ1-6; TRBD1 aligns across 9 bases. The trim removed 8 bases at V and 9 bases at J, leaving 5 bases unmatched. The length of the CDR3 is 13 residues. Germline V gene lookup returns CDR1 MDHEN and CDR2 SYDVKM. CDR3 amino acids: CASRDRVVSPLHF. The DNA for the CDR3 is TGTGCCAGCCGGGACAGGGTAGTTTCACCCCTCCACTTT.

As DNA, the CDR3 is TGTGCCAGCAGCCCACAGGGCCGGGATGCAACTAATGAAAAACTGTTTTTT. Encoded protein: CASSPQGRDATNEKLFF. V gene TRBV5-4 combines with J gene TRBJ1-4, with a weak D call TRBD1 (6 bases). Germline V CDR1 and CDR2: SGHNT, YYREEE (reference sequence). V gave up 4 bases and J gave up 0 bases, with 16 bases separating them. CDR3 length equals 17 residues.

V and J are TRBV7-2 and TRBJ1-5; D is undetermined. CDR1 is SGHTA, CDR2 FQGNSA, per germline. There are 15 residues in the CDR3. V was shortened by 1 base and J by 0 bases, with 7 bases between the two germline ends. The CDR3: CASSLGRYSNQPQHF. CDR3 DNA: TGTGCCAGCAGCTTAGGGCGGTATAGCAATCAGCCCCAGCATTTT.

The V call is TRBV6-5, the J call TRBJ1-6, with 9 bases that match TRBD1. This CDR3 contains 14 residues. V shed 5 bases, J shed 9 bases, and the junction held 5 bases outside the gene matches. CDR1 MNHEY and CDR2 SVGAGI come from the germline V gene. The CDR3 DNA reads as TGTGCCAGCAGTCTCCGGGACAGGGTTTCACCCCTCCACTTT. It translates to CASSLRDRVSPLHF.

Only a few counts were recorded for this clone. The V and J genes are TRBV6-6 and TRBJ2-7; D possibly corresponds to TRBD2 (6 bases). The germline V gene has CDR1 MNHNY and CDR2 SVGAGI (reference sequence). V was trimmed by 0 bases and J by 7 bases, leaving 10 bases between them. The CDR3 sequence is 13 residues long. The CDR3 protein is CASSYSRDWEQYF. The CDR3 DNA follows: TGTGCCAGCAGTTACTCCCGGGACTGGGAGCAGTACTTC.

Written as DNA, the CDR3 is TGTGCCAGCAGCAGCCAGGACAGGGGGCCCACCGGGGAGCTGTTTTTT. As protein: CASSSQDRGPTGELFF. V gene TRBV5-6 combines with J gene TRBJ2-2, with 11 bases that match TRBD1. CDR1 and CDR2 from the germline V gene are SGHDT and YYEEEE. The junction had 6 bases not matched to a gene; V was cut back by 4 bases and J by 4 bases. This CDR3 region has 16 residues.

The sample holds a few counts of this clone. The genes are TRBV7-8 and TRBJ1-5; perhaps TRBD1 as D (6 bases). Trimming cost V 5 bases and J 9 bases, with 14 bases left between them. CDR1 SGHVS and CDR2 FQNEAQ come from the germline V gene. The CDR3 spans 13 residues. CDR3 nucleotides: TGTGCCAGCAGCCAGAACCAGGGGTTGCCCCAGCATTTT. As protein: CASSQNQGLPQHF. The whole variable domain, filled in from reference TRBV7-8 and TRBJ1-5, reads GAGVSQSPRYKVAKRGQDVALRCDPISGHVSLFWYQQALGQGPEFLTYFQNEAQLDKSGLPSDRFFAERPEGSVSTLKIQRTQQEDSAVYLCASSQNQGLPQHFGDGTRLSIL.

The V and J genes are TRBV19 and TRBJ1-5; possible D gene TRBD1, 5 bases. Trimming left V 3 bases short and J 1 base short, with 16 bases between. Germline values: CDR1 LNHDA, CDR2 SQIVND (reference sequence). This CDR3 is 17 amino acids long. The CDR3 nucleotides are TGTGCCAGTAGTATTCCCCCGATGACAGAGAGCAATCAGCCCCAGCATTTT. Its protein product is CASSIPPMTESNQPQHF.

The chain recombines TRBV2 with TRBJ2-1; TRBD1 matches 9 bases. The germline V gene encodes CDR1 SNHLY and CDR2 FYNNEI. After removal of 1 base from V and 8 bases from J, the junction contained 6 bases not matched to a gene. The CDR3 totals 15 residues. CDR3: CASSEGGTGYHEQFF. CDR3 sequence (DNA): TGTGCCAGCAGTGAAGGGGGGACAGGGTACCATGAGCAGTTCTTC. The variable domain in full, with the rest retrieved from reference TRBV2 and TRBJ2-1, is EPEVTQTPSHQVTQMGQEVILRCVPISNHLYFYWYRQILGQKVEFLVSFYNNEISEKSEIFDDQFSVERPDGSNFTLKIRSTKLEDSAMYFCASSEGGTGYHEQFFGPGTRLTVL.

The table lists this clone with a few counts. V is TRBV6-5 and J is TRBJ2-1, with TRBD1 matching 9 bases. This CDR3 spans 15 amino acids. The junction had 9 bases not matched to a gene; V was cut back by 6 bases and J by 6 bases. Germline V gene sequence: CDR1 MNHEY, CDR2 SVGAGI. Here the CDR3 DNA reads TGTGCCAGCAGCCCCCGACAGGGGGGAATCAATGAGCAGTTCTTC. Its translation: CASSPRQGGINEQFF.

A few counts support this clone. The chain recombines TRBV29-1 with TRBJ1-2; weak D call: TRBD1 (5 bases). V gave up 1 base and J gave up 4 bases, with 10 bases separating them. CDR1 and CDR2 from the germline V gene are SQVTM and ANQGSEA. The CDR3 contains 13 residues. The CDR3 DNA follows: TGCAGCGTTGAAGGGGGAGGGACCTATGGCTACACCTTC. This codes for CSVEGGGTYGYTF.

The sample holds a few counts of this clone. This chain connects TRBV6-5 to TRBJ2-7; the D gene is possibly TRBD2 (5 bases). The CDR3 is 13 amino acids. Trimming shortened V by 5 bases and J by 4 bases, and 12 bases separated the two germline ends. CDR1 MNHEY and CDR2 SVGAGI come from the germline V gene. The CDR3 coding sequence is TGTGCCAGCAGTGACCCCTCGGGATACGAGCAGTACTTC. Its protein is CASSDPSGYEQYF.

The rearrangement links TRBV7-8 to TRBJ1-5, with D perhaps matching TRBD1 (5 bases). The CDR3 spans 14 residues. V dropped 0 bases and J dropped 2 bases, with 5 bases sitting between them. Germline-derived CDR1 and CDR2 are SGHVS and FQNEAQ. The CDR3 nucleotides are TGTGCCAGCAGCTTAGCAGGGGGCAATCAGCCCCAGCATTTT. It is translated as CASSLAGGNQPQHF.

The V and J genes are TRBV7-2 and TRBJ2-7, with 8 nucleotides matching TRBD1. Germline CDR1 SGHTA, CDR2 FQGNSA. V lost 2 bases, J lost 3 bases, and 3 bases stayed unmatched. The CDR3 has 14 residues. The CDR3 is CASSLSTGGYEQYF. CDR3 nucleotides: TGTGCCAGCAGCTTAAGTACAGGGGGCTACGAGCAGTACTTC.

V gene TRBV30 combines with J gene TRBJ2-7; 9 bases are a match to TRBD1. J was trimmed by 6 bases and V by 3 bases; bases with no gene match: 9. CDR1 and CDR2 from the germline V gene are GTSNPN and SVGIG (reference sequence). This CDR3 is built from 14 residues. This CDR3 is CAWRGTGILGEQYF. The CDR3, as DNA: TGTGCCTGGAGAGGGACAGGGATTCTTGGCGAGCAGTACTTC.

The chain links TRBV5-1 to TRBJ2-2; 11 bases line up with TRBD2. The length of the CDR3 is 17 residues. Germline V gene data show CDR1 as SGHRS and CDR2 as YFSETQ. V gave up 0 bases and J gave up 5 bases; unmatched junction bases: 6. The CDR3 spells CASSLGPLAGATGELFF. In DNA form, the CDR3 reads TGCGCCAGCAGCTTGGGGCCACTAGCGGGAGCGACCGGGGAGCTGTTTTTT.

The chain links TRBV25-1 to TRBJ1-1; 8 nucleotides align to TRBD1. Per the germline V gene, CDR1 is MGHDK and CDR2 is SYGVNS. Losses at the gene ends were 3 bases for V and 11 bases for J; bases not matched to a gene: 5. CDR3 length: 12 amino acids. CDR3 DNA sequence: TGTGCCAGCAGTGAGTCGGACAGGGTGGCTTTCTTT. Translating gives CASSESDRVAFF.

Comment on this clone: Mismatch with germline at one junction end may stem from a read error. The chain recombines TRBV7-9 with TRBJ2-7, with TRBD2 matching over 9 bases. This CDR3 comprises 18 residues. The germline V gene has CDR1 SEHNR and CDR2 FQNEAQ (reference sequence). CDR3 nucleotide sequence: TGTTCCAGCAGCTTAGTGTCAGGTGCTAGCGGGGCTCCCTACGAGCAGTACTTC. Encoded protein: CSSSLVSGASGAPYEQYF.

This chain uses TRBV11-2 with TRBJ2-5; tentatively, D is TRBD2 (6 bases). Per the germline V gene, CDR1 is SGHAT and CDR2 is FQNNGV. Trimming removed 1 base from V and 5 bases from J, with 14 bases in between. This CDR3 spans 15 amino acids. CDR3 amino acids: CASSLVGGAKETQYF. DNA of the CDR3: TGTGCCAGCAGCTTAGTTGGCGGGGCCAAGGAGACCCAGTACTTC.

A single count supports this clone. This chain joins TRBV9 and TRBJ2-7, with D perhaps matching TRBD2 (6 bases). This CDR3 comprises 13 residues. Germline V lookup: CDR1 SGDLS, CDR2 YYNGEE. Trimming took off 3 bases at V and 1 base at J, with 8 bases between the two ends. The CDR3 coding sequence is TGTGCCAGCAGCGCGGGACTTTCCTACGAGCAGTACTTC. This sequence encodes CASSAGLSYEQYF.

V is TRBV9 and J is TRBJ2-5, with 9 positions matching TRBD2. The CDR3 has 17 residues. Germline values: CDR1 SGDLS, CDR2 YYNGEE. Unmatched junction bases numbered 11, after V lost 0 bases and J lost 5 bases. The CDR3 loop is CASSVEVRAGGGETQYF. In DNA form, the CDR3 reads TGTGCCAGCAGCGTAGAGGTTCGAGCGGGGGGCGGGGAGACCCAGTACTTC. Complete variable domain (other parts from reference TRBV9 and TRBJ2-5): DSGVTQTPKHLITATGQRVTLRCSPRSGDLSVYWYQQSLDQGLQFLIQYYNGEERAKGNILERFSAQQFPDLHSELNLSSLELGDSALYFCASSVEVRAGGGETQYFGPGTRLLVL.

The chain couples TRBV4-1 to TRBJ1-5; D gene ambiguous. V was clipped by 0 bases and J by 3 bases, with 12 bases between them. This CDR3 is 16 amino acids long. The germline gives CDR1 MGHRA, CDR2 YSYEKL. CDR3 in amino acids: CASSQEGSGINQPQHF. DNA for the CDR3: TGCGCCAGCAGCCAAGAGGGCTCTGGTATCAATCAGCCCCAGCATTTT.

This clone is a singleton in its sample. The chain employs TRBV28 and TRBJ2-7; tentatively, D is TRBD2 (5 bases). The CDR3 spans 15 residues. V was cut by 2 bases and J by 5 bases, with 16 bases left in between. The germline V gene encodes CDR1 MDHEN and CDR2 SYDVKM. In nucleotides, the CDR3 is TGTGCCAGCAGTTTAAACGGACTCCTCGGGGACGAGCAGTACTTC. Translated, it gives CASSLNGLLGDEQYF.

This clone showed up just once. CDR3 residues: CASALTGSTGELFF. CDR3 sequence (DNA): TGTGCCAGTGCCTTAACAGGCTCCACCGGGGAGCTGTTTTTT. The chain recombines TRBV6-6 with TRBJ2-2; tentative D call: TRBD1 (5 bases). The CDR3 is made up of 14 amino acids. From germline, CDR1 is MNHNY and CDR2 SVGAGI (reference sequence). Deletions cut 9 bases from V and 4 bases from J, with 15 bases between.

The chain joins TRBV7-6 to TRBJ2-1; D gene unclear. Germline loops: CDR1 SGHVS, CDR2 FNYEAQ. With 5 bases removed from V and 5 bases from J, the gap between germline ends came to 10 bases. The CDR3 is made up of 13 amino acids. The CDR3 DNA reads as TGTGCCAGCAGCGCCTACCAGGACAATGAGCAGTTCTTC. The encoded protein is CASSAYQDNEQFF.

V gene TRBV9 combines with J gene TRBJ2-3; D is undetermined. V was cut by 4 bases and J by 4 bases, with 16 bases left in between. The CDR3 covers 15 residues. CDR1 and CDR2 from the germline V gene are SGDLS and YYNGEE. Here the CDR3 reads CASSPTGVAPDTQYF. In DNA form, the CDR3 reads TGTGCCAGCAGCCCCACCGGTGTAGCCCCAGATACGCAGTATTTT.

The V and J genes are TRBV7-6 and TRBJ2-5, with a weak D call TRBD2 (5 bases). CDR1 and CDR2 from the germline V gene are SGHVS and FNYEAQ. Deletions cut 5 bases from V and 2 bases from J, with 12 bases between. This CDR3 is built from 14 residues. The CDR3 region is CASSPNRGQETQYF. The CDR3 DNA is TGTGCCAGCAGCCCCAACCGGGGTCAAGAGACCCAGTACTTC.